The 28 T cell receptor beta chains below all came from one sample that was sequenced in a study of OX40 agonist ivuxolimab in advanced cancers. Produced via immunoSEQ multiplex PCR; TCRdb's table is partial and in-frame only. In the table there are some 85,000 clones, more than 70% of which are singletons. Sequencing was performed on CD4+ or CD8+ T cells sorted from blood, taken in a trial of the OX40 agonist ivuxolimab. The receptors stem from an adult with an advanced solid tumor such as melanoma, head and neck, liver or kidney cancer.

This chain joins TRBV7-2 and TRBJ2-5; TRBD2 is a possible D gene (5 bases). CDR1 and CDR2 (germline): SGHTA, FQGNSA. The CDR3 has 12 amino acids. Trimming cost V 4 bases and J 5 bases, with 8 bases left between them. CDR3 sequence reads: CASSYWRETQYF. CDR3 nucleotides: TGTGCCAGCAGCTATTGGAGGGAGACCCAGTACTTC.

The chain joins TRBV7-9 to TRBJ2-5; D ambiguous. Germline V CDR1 and CDR2: SEHNR, FQNEAQ (reference sequence). Trimming removed 5 bases at V and 5 bases at J, with 12 bases between. The CDR3 contains 13 residues. The CDR3 loop reads CASSTYAGETQYF. The CDR3 nucleotides are TGTGCCAGCAGCACCTATGCCGGGGAGACCCAGTACTTC.

In its sample, this clone was seen a few times. V usage is TRBV5-6 and J usage is TRBJ2-5; D might be TRBD1 (6 bases). Per germline, CDR1 SGHDT and CDR2 YYEEEE. This CDR3 has 14 amino acids. V lost 0 bases, J lost 5 bases, and 11 bases lay in between. CDR3 nucleotides: TGTGCCAGCAGCTTGGTAAGGGGGACGGAGACCCAGTACTTC. This codes for CASSLVRGTETQYF. Using reference TRBV5-6 and TRBJ2-5 for the parts outside the CDR3, the full variable domain is DAGVTQSPTHLIKTRGQQVTLRCSPKSGHDTVSWYQQALGQGPQFIFQYYEEEERQRGNFPDRFSGHQFPNYSSELNVNALLLGDSALYLCASSLVRGTETQYFGPGTRLLVL.

This chain links TRBV29-1 with TRBJ1-1; possibly TRBD1 for D (6 bases). Per germline, CDR1 SQVTM and CDR2 ANQGSEA. Deletions cut 3 bases from V and 1 base from J, with 21 bases between. This CDR3 comprises 17 residues. The CDR3 protein is CSVEEAFGGVTNTEAFF. The CDR3 DNA reads TGCAGCGTTGAGGAGGCGTTTGGGGGCGTTACGAACACTGAAGCTTTCTTT.

The rearrangement links TRBV5-1 to TRBJ2-1, with D maybe TRBD1 (7 bases). Trimming removed 2 bases at V and 9 bases at J, with 15 bases between. Germline V lookup: CDR1 SGHRS, CDR2 YFSETQ. CDR3 size: 14 residues. This chain's CDR3 is CASSFMPGGGEQFF. The CDR3 region has the DNA TGCGCCAGCAGCTTTATGCCAGGGGGAGGTGAGCAGTTCTTC.

This chain joins TRBV29-1 and TRBJ2-3, with TRBD2 identical over 11 bases. The V gene end was trimmed by 8 bases and the J gene end by 3 bases; junction bases not matched to a gene: 10. The germline CDR1 and CDR2 sequences are SQVTM and ANQGSEA. This CDR3 is built from 15 residues. Here the CDR3 DNA reads TGCAGCTTAGCTAACCGGACTAGCGGGACAGATACGCAGTATTTT. Translating it yields CSLANRTSGTDTQYF.

The V and J genes are TRBV2 and TRBJ1-1, with TRBD1 matching 8 bases. Germline CDR1 is SNHLY and CDR2 is FYNNEI. The CDR3 is 14 amino acids. Germline trimming cut 4 bases from V and 1 base from J; bases unmatched to any gene: 2. Here the CDR3 DNA reads TGTGCCAGCAGTGCTGACAGGGGGAACACTGAAGCTTTCTTT. This sequence encodes CASSADRGNTEAFF.

Points on this clone: The sample has other DNA sequences that encode this CDR3 too. The chain carries TRBV6-5 and TRBJ2-7; D gene unclear. Germline V lookup: CDR1 MNHEY, CDR2 SVGAGI. This CDR3 region has 13 residues. Trimming shortened V by 7 bases and J by 1 base, and 11 bases separated the two germline ends. CDR3 nucleotides: TGTGCCAGCACCCCCCCTGGTTCCTACGAGCAGTACTTC. Its translation: CASTPPGSYEQYF.

The rearrangement joins TRBV6-6 to TRBJ2-1, with 10 bases matching TRBD2. J lost 7 bases, V lost 6 bases, and 9 bases had no gene match. Germline V gives CDR1 MNHNY, CDR2 SVGAGI (reference sequence). The CDR3 is made up of 15 amino acids. The CDR3: CASRSSSGSGNEQFF. The CDR3 DNA is TGTGCCAGCAGGTCCTCTAGCGGGAGCGGGAATGAGCAGTTCTTC.

CDR3 protein: CASMGQDVYGYTF. The CDR3, as DNA: TGTGCCAGTATGGGACAGGACGTTTATGGCTACACCTTC. The V gene is TRBV19, the J gene TRBJ1-2; 8 bases are shared with TRBD1. The V segment lost 7 bases and the J segment 5 bases; nucleotides outside the gene matches: 6. CDR3 length equals 13 residues. Germline CDR1 and CDR2: LNHDA and SQIVND (reference sequence).

The CDR3 region is CASNAASGREQYF. The CDR3 bases are TGTGCCAGTAACGCGGCTAGCGGGAGAGAGCAGTACTTC. This rearrangement joins TRBV19 to TRBJ2-7, with 10 bases identical to TRBD2. V lost 7 bases, J lost 7 bases, and 7 bases stayed unmatched. The CDR3 has 13 residues. Germline lookup yields CDR1 LNHDA and CDR2 SQIVND (reference sequence).

V gene TRBV11-2 combines with J gene TRBJ2-5, with TRBD1 identical over 8 bases. The CDR3 runs to 14 residues. V shed 6 bases and J 1 base; nucleotides not matched to a gene: 4. Looked up from germline, CDR1 is SGHAT and CDR2 is FQNNGV. CDR3 amino acids: CASRPTGAQETQYF. Here the CDR3 DNA reads TGTGCCAGCAGGCCGACAGGGGCCCAAGAGACCCAGTACTTC. Filled out from reference TRBV11-2 and TRBJ2-5, the complete variable domain reads EAGVAQSPRYKIIEKRQSVAFWCNPISGHATLYWYQQILGQGPKLLIQFQNNGVVDDSQLPKDRFSAERLKGVDSTLKIQPAKLEDSAVYLCASRPTGAQETQYFGPGTRLLVL.

The chain has TRBV2 and TRBJ2-5; TRBD2 matches at 7 bases. The V gene's germline CDR1 is SNHLY and CDR2 FYNNEI. The junction had 7 bases not matched to a gene; V was cut back by 8 bases and J by 1 base. CDR3 length: 14 residues. The CDR3 loop reads CASFVRETQETQYF. CDR3 nucleotides: TGTGCCAGCTTCGTGCGGGAGACCCAAGAGACCCAGTACTTC.

The chain combines TRBV5-1 with TRBJ2-5, with D possibly TRBD2 on 5 matching bases. The V end was cut by 0 bases, the J end by 4 bases, with 7 bases between. CDR3 length: 13 residues. Per germline, CDR1 SGHRS and CDR2 YFSETQ. The CDR3 DNA reads as TGCGCCAGCAGCTTGGTCGGAGGAGAGACCCAGTACTTC. It yields the protein CASSLVGGETQYF.

The genes are TRBV19 and TRBJ1-4, with 9 bases aligning to TRBD1. Looked up from germline, CDR1 is LNHDA and CDR2 is SQIVND (reference sequence). V lost 3 bases, J lost 8 bases, and 4 bases stayed unmatched. The CDR3 runs to 14 residues. CDR3 nucleotide sequence: TGTGCCAGTAGTATGAGACAGGGGGAAGAAAAACTGTTTTTT. Translation: CASSMRQGEEKLFF. Complete variable domain (other parts from reference TRBV19 and TRBJ1-4): DGGITQSPKYLFRKEGQNVTLSCEQNLNHDAMYWYRQDPGQGLRLIYYSQIVNDFQKGDIAEGYSVSREKKESFPLTVTSAQKNPTAFYLCASSMRQGEEKLFFGSGTQLSVL.

This chain links TRBV4-2 with TRBJ2-2; TRBD1 or TRBD2 may be the D gene (5 bases each). This CDR3 contains 17 residues. The V end was cut by 0 bases, the J end by 4 bases, with 15 bases between. Germline loops: CDR1 LGHNA, CDR2 YNFKEQ. The CDR3, as DNA: TGTGCCAGCAGCCAAGAGTCAGGGCTAGCTCTCACCGGGGAGCTGTTTTTT. Encoded protein: CASSQESGLALTGELFF.

The chain recombines TRBV5-1 with TRBJ1-5; TRBD1 aligns across 7 bases. Germline CDR1 is SGHRS and CDR2 is YFSETQ. CDR3 length: 14 amino acids. V dropped 4 bases and J dropped 3; count of bases not matched to a gene: 4. The CDR3 nucleotides are TGCGCCAGCAGCCAGGGGACAGACAATCAGCCCCAGCATTTT. This translates into CASSQGTDNQPQHF.

The chain links TRBV19 to TRBJ2-2, with D uncertain. Trimming removed 4 bases from V and 7 bases from J, with 4 bases in between. The CDR3 runs 11 residues. The germline V gene encodes CDR1 LNHDA and CDR2 SQIVND (reference sequence). This CDR3 is CASSSSGELFF. The CDR3 DNA is TGTGCCAGTAGTAGTAGCGGGGAGCTGTTTTTT.

V gene TRBV9 combines with J gene TRBJ1-5, with unresolved D. Germline loops: CDR1 SGDLS, CDR2 YYNGEE. The CDR3 has 14 residues. V was cut by 0 bases and J by 9 bases, with 13 bases left in between. This chain's CDR3 is CASSVDPGNVPQHF. CDR3 nucleotides: TGTGCCAGCAGCGTAGATCCGGGAAACGTGCCCCAGCATTTT.

The chain joins TRBV2 to TRBJ1-2, with D unclear. The CDR3 totals 12 residues. Germline CDR1 and CDR2: SNHLY and FYNNEI. Deletions cut 4 bases from V and 4 bases from J, with 7 bases between. This CDR3 reads CASSAGRYGYTF. CDR3 sequence (DNA): TGTGCCAGCAGTGCCGGACGCTATGGCTACACCTTC.

The chain carries TRBV6-6 and TRBJ2-4, with TRBD2 identical over 10 bases. J gave up 3 bases and V 5 bases, and 7 bases lay outside the gene matches. The CDR3 is made up of 16 amino acids. CDR1 is MNHNY, CDR2 SVGAGI, per germline (reference sequence). CDR3 region: CASSTPLAGDKNIQYF. The CDR3 region has the DNA TGTGCCAGCAGTACCCCCCTAGCGGGGGACAAAAACATTCAGTACTTC.

The chain joins TRBV30 to TRBJ1-2; D gene uncertain. The CDR3 runs 11 residues. CDR1 GTSNPN and CDR2 SVGIG come from the germline V gene (reference sequence). V gave up 5 bases and J gave up 3 bases, with 7 bases separating them. CDR3 residues: CAWAAYYGYTF. The CDR3 nucleotides are TGTGCCTGGGCAGCTTACTATGGCTACACCTTC.

This chain joins TRBV5-1 and TRBJ2-1; weak D call: TRBD2 (5 bases). Trimming took 6 bases from V and 0 from J, leaving 16 bases between them. The V gene's germline CDR1 is SGHRS and CDR2 YFSETQ. This CDR3 has 16 amino acids. CDR3 residues: CASTSSSYNSYNEQFF. The DNA for the CDR3 is TGCGCCAGCACTAGCTCCTCTTACAACTCCTACAATGAGCAGTTCTTC. The whole variable domain, filled in from reference TRBV5-1 and TRBJ2-1, reads KAGVTQTPRYLIKTRGQQVTLSCSPISGHRSVSWYQQTPGQGLQFLFEYFSETQRNKGNFPGRFSGRQFSNSRSEMNVSTLELGDSALYLCASTSSSYNSYNEQFFGPGTRLTVL.

The V call is TRBV9, the J call TRBJ2-2; the D is unclear. This CDR3 contains 12 residues. V was pared by 6 bases and J by 5 bases, with 8 bases between. CDR1 is SGDLS, CDR2 YYNGEE, per germline. CDR3 sequence (DNA): TGTGCCAGCAACCGAAGAACCGGGGAGCTGTTTTTT. This sequence encodes CASNRRTGELFF.

This sequence joins TRBV6-5 and TRBJ1-1; weak D call: TRBD1 (5 bases). Germline lookup yields CDR1 MNHEY and CDR2 SVGAGI. V was trimmed by 6 bases and J by 7 bases, leaving 12 bases between them. The CDR3 has 12 residues. The CDR3 region is CASSSRALEAFF. The CDR3 DNA reads TGTGCCAGCAGCTCCAGGGCCCTTGAAGCTTTCTTT.

The chain links TRBV27 to TRBJ2-6; D is unclear. The CDR3 is made up of 17 amino acids. V lost 7 bases to trimming and J lost 0 bases, with 16 bases between them. The germline gives CDR1 MNHEY, CDR2 SMNVEV (reference sequence). The CDR3 region is CASTVGRPNSGANVLTF. The CDR3 DNA reads TGTGCCAGCACCGTGGGCAGGCCAAACTCTGGGGCCAACGTCCTGACTTTC.

The chain combines TRBV5-1 with TRBJ2-7; 7 bases are a match to TRBD1. J lost 5 bases, V lost 4 bases, and 9 bases had no gene match. CDR1 and CDR2 from the germline V gene are SGHRS and YFSETQ. This CDR3 has 14 residues. CDR3 sequence (DNA): TGCGCCAGCAGCCTCGACAGGGAATTCGACGAGCAGTACTTC. Amino acids: CASSLDREFDEQYF.

This chain uses TRBV27 with TRBJ2-5; D is unclear. The CDR3 is made up of 13 amino acids. V lost 3 bases and J lost 3, with 8 bases in between. Germline assignment: CDR1 MNHEY and CDR2 SMNVEV (reference sequence). CDR3 amino acids: CASSFRAKETQYF. The CDR3 region has the DNA TGTGCCAGCAGTTTTAGGGCAAAAGAGACCCAGTACTTC.